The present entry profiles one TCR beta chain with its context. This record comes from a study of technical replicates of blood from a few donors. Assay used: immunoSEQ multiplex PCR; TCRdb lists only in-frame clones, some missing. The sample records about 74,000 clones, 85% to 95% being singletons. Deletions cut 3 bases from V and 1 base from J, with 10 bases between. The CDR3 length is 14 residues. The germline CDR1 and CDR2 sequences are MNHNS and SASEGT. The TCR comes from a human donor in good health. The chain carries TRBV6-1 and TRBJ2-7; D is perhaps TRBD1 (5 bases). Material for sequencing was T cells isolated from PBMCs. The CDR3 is CASSDNQGSYEQYF. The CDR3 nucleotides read TGTGCCAGCAGTGACAACCAGGGTTCCTACGAGCAGTACTTC.